The rows below give T cell receptor beta chains drawn from one sample of a study of T cells in localized non-small cell lung cancer. Clones were read by immunoSEQ multiplex PCR, and TCRdb kept only the in-frame ones, dropping some. Here the sample spans fewer than 40,000 clones, around 90% being singletons. The sample in question was peripheral blood, obtained before any cancer treatment. These receptors all stem from a female donor aged 60 or older with stage I lung adenocarcinoma. Each CDR3 is given with its conserved first and last residue. The order of the fields is clone size, V gene, J gene, D gene, CDR3 DNA, CDR3 protein. D genes are given only for firm matches. Size is omitted from some rows. Given values are once, few, many or a class for expanded clones.

abundance: -; v_gene: TRBV30; j_gene: TRBJ2-1; d_gene: -; CDR3nt: TGTGCCGGGGTTCGGACCGCGGGCCTTGAGCAGTTCTTC; CDR3aa: CAGVRTAGLEQFF
abundance: -; v_gene: TRBV28; j_gene: TRBJ2-7; d_gene: -; CDR3nt: TGTGCCAGCAGTTTTCCAGGGATCGGATCCTACGAGCAGTACTTC; CDR3aa: CASSFPGIGSYEQYF
abundance: -; v_gene: TRBV14; j_gene: TRBJ2-7; d_gene: TRBD2; CDR3nt: TGTGCCAGCAGCCCCCAGCTTGGTAGCGGGACCTACGAGCAGTACTTC; CDR3aa: CASSPQLGSGTYEQYF
abundance: -; v_gene: TRBV18; j_gene: TRBJ2-3; d_gene: -; CDR3nt: TGTGCCAGCTCACCAGGGCTTTTTAGCACAGATACGCAGTATTTT; CDR3aa: CASSPGLFSTDTQYF
abundance: once; v_gene: TRBV9; j_gene: TRBJ2-1; d_gene: -; CDR3nt: TGTGCCAGCAGCCCCGAAGGGGGAGGTGCAAGCTCCTACAATGAGCAGTTCTTC; CDR3aa: CASSPEGGGASSYNEQFF
abundance: -; v_gene: TRBV7-2; j_gene: TRBJ2-1; d_gene: TRBD2; CDR3nt: TGTGCCAGCAGCTTTGATAGCGGGAGCTACAATGAGCAGTTCTTC; CDR3aa: CASSFDSGSYNEQFF
abundance: once; v_gene: TRBV19; j_gene: TRBJ2-1; d_gene: -; CDR3nt: TGTGCCAGTTCTGCCGGGACACCATACAATGAGCAGTTCTTC; CDR3aa: CASSAGTPYNEQFF
abundance: few; v_gene: TRBV15; j_gene: TRBJ1-2; d_gene: TRBD1; CDR3nt: TGTGCCACCAGCACGAGATTAACAGGGGTAGGCTACACCTTC; CDR3aa: CATSTRLTGVGYTF
abundance: -; v_gene: TRBV7-9; j_gene: TRBJ2-3; d_gene: -; CDR3nt: TGTGCCAGCAGCTTAGCGGGGTCACAAGACACAGATACGCAGTATTTT; CDR3aa: CASSLAGSQDTDTQYF
abundance: once; v_gene: TRBV7-2; j_gene: TRBJ1-1; d_gene: -; CDR3nt: TGTGCCAGCAGCAAACAGGAGAACACTGAAGCTTTCTTT; CDR3aa: CASSKQENTEAFF
abundance: -; v_gene: TRBV9; j_gene: TRBJ2-1; d_gene: TRBD2; CDR3nt: TGTGCCAGCAGCGTAGCGGCAAGGGATGAAGGACTAGCGGGAGTGCGGGATGAGCAGTTCTTC; CDR3aa: CASSVAARDEGLAGVRDEQFF
abundance: -; v_gene: TRBV5-6; j_gene: TRBJ1-2; d_gene: TRBD1; CDR3nt: TGTGCCAGCAGCAATACAGGGGAATATGGCTACACCTTC; CDR3aa: CASSNTGEYGYTF
abundance: -; v_gene: TRBV7-9; j_gene: TRBJ2-7; d_gene: -; CDR3nt: TGTGCCAGCAGCTTAGTTGGCGACGAGCAGTACTTC; CDR3aa: CASSLVGDEQYF
abundance: -; v_gene: TRBV7-9; j_gene: TRBJ2-5; d_gene: -; CDR3nt: TGTGCCAGCAGCCCTCGACTAGAATTCGGGGAGACCCAGTACTTC; CDR3aa: CASSPRLEFGETQYF
abundance: -; v_gene: TRBV6-1; j_gene: TRBJ2-5; d_gene: -; CDR3nt: TGTGCCAGTATCGGGCCCGGGCGGGAGACCCAGTACTTC; CDR3aa: CASIGPGRETQYF
abundance: -; v_gene: TRBV11-3; j_gene: TRBJ1-3; d_gene: -; CDR3nt: TGTGCCAGCAGCTTAACCACAGGGCTGTCCGGAAACACCATATATTTT; CDR3aa: CASSLTTGLSGNTIYF
abundance: -; v_gene: TRBV28; j_gene: TRBJ2-1; d_gene: -; CDR3nt: TGTGCCAGCGGGGCTCTCTCCTACAATGAGCAGTTCTTC; CDR3aa: CASGALSYNEQFF
abundance: -; v_gene: TRBV30; j_gene: TRBJ1-3; d_gene: -; CDR3nt: TGTGCCTGGAGTGTACAGGCTACCTCTGCTGGAAACACCATATATTTT; CDR3aa: CAWSVQATSAGNTIYF
abundance: -; v_gene: TRBV10-3; j_gene: TRBJ2-5; d_gene: -; CDR3nt: TGTGCCATCAGTGCCCAGGTCGCAGAGCCGGAGACCCAGTACTTC; CDR3aa: CAISAQVAEPETQYF
abundance: -; v_gene: TRBV5-4; j_gene: TRBJ2-7; d_gene: TRBD1; CDR3nt: TGTGCCAGCAGCCCCCCGGACAGGGCCTACGAGCAGTACTTC; CDR3aa: CASSPPDRAYEQYF
abundance: -; v_gene: TRBV7-2; j_gene: TRBJ2-7; d_gene: TRBD1; CDR3nt: TGTGCCAGCAGCTGGGTATGGGGACAGGGGAATACCTACGAGCAGTACTTC; CDR3aa: CASSWVWGQGNTYEQYF
abundance: -; v_gene: TRBV5-1; j_gene: TRBJ2-5; d_gene: -; CDR3nt: TGCGCCAGCAGCCCCCCAGGGCCCCAAGAGACCCAGTACTTC; CDR3aa: CASSPPGPQETQYF
abundance: -; v_gene: TRBV10-1; j_gene: TRBJ2-1; d_gene: TRBD2; CDR3nt: TGCGCCAGCAGACCTCTAGCGGGAGGGCCTTCTTCCTACAATGAGCAGTTCTTC; CDR3aa: CASRPLAGGPSSYNEQFF
abundance: few; v_gene: TRBV29-1; j_gene: TRBJ2-5; d_gene: -; CDR3nt: TGCAGCACCCGGGGGGAGACCCAGTACTTC; CDR3aa: CSTRGETQYF
abundance: -; v_gene: TRBV7-7; j_gene: TRBJ2-2; d_gene: TRBD1; CDR3nt: TGTGCCACCGGGACAGACACCGGGGAGCTGTTTTTT; CDR3aa: CATGTDTGELFF
abundance: -; v_gene: TRBV4-2; j_gene: TRBJ1-2; d_gene: -; CDR3nt: TGTGCCAGCAGCCAAGACCCAACAGGGATGGATGGCTACACCTTC; CDR3aa: CASSQDPTGMDGYTF
abundance: -; v_gene: TRBV5-5; j_gene: TRBJ2-3; d_gene: -; CDR3nt: TGTGCCAGCAGCTCCCTCCCGCCCGGCACAGATACGCAGTATTTT; CDR3aa: CASSSLPPGTDTQYF